The T cell receptor (beta chain) under discussion was sequenced for a study of shared clonotypes between healthy human individuals. Study-wide points: The study drew on few donors, limiting represented genetic and exposure-history diversity.

As for this clone: The antigen is unknown.

This CDR3 region has 17 residues. V was pared by 1 base and J by 2 bases, with 6 bases of the junction left unmatched. Germline lookup yields CDR1 SGDLS and CDR2 YYNGEE. Naivety among CD8 cells was defined by CD45RO negativity and positive CCR7 selection, thereby excluding terminally differentiated effector memory CD45RA+ cells. Libraries were prepared by immunoSEQ multiplex PCR; TCRdb keeps only in-frame clonotypes and omits some of them. The data show millions of clones, roughly 91% seen once. J is TRBJ2-3 and V is TRBV9, with 11 bases aligning to TRBD2. Sequenced sample: naive CD8+ T cells from PBMCs. This receptor was identified in a young man in good health. Some clones in this sample may be carry-over from other donors' samples. CDR3 region: CASSVPLAGDPTDTQYF. CDR3 nucleotide sequence: TGTGCCAGCAGCGTACCACTAGCGGGAGATCCCACAGATACGCAGTATTTT.